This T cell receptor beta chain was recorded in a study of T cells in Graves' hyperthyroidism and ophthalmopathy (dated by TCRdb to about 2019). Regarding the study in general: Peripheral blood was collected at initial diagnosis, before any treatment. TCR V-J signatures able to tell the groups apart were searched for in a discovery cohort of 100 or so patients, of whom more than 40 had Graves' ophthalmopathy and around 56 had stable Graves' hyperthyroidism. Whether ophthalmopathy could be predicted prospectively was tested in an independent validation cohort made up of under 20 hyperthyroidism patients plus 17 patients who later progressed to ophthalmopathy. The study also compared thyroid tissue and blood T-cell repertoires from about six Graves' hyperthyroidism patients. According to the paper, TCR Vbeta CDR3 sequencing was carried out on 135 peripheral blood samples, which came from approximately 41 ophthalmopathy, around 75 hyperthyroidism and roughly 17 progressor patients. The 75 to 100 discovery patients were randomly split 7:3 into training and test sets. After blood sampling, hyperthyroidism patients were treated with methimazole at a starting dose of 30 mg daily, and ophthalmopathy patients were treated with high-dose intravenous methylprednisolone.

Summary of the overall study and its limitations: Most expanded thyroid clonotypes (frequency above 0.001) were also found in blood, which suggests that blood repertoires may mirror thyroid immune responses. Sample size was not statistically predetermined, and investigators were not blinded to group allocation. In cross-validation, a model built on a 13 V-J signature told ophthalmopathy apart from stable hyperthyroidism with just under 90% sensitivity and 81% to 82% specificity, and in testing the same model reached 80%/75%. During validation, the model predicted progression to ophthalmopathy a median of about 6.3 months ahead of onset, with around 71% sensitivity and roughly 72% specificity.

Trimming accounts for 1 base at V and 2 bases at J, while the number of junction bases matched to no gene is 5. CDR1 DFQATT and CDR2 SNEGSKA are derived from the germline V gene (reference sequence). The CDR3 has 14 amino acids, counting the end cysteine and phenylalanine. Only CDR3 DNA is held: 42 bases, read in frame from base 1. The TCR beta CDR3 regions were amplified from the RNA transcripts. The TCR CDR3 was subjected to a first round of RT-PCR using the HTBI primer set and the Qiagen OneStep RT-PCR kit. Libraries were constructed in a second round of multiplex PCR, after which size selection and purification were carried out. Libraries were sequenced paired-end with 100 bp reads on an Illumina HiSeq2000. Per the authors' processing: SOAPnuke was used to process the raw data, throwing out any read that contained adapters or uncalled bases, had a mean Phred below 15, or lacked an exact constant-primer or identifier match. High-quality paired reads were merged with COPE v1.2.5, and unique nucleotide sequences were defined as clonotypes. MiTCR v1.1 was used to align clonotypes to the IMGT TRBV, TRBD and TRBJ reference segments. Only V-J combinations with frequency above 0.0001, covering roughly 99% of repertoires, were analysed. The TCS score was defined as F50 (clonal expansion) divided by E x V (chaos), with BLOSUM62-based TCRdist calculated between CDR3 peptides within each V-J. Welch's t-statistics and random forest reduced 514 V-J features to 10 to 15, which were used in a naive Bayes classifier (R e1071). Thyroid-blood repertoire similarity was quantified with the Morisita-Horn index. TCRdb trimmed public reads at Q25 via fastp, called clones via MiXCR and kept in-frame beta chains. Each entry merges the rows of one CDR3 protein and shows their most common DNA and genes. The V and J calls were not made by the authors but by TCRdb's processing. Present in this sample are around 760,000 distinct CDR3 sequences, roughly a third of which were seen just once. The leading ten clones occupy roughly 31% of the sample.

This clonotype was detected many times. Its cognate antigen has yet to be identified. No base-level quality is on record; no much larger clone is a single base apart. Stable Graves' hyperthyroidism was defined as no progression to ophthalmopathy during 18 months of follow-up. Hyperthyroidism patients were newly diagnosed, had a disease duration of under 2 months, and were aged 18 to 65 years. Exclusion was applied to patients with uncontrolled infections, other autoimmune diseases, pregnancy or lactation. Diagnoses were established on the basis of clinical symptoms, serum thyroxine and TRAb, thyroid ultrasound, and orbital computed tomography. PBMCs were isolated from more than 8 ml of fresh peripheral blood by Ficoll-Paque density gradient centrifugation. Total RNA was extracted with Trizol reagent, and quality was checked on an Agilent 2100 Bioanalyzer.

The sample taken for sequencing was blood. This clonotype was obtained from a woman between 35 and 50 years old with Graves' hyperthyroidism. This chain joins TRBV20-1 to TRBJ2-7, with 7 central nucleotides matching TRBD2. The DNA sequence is TGCAGTGCTAGAGGTCTAGCGGTAACCTACGAGCAGTACTTC. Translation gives CSARGLAVTYEQYF.